This entry lists 9 T cell receptor beta chains sequenced from one sample in a study of blood T cells in healthy people across ages. Primed by a sample-barcoded 5' primer and a J-beta primer mix, a second PCR proceeded for roughly 6 to 12 cycles. TCRdb reprocessed the 5' RACE reads via MiXCR and lists one record per CDR3 protein. The table has 600,000 to 800,000 distinct CDR3 sequences, 21% seen once. The sample comprised blood. The receptors were gathered from a man aged 70-80 years in good health.

A few counts support this clonotype. The rearrangement links TRBV5-4 to TRBJ2-1, with 10 bases that match TRBD2. This CDR3 has 16 amino acids. Germline assignment: CDR1 SGHNT and CDR2 YYREEE (reference sequence). Trimming took 0 bases from V and 9 from J; bases not matched to a gene: 9. The CDR3 sequence is CASSLGGTSGMSEQFF. In nucleotides, the CDR3 is TGTGCCAGCAGCTTGGGAGGTACTAGCGGGATGAGTGAGCAGTTCTTC.

This clonotype came up a few times. The chain combines TRBV5-1 with TRBJ2-5, with a tentative D call TRBD1 (5 bases). This CDR3 is built from 14 residues. Germline CDR1 and CDR2: SGHRS and YFSETQ. V dropped 2 bases and J dropped 1 base, with 9 bases sitting between them. Here the CDR3 reads CASSFTGFQETQYF. For the CDR3, the DNA is TGCGCCAGCAGCTTCACAGGATTCCAAGAGACCCAGTACTTC.

This clonotype was counted between two and nine times. The chain links TRBV20-1 to TRBJ1-4, with a possible D match to TRBD1 (5 bases). V lost 1 base, J lost 8 bases, and 17 bases lay in between. Germline CDR1 is DFQATT and CDR2 is SNEGSKA (reference sequence). CDR3 length: 15 amino acids. The DNA for the CDR3 is TGCAGTGCTAGAGGCGGGGGTCCCCACCGGGAAAAACTGTTTTTT. Its translation is CSARGGGPHREKLFF.

V is TRBV7-2 and J is TRBJ2-1, with D possibly matching TRBD2 (6 bases). Germline values: CDR1 SGHTA, CDR2 FQGNSA. This CDR3 comprises 15 residues. Trimming shortened V by 1 base and J by 8 bases, and 15 bases separated the two germline ends. The CDR3, as DNA: TGTGCCAGCAGCTTAGGACCGCCCGGGAGCGATGAGCAGTTCTTC. It is translated as CASSLGPPGSDEQFF.

In its sample, this clonotype was seen a few times. The germline gene is not matched at one end of the junction; a read error may be the cause. This chain uses TRBV7-9 with TRBJ2-5, with TRBD2 as a possible D gene (5 bases). Germline values: CDR1 SEHNR, CDR2 FQNEAQ (reference sequence). The CDR3 runs 14 residues. CDR3 nucleotide sequence: TGTACCAGCAGCTCTGGGAGAGAACAAGAGACCCAGTACTTC. Translated: CTSSSGREQETQYF.

Concerning this clonotype itself: The conserved final phenylalanine or tryptophan is absent from the CDR3, which likely points to a read error. The chain employs TRBV12-3 or TRBV12-4 and TRBJ2-5; 7 bases fit TRBD1. CDR3 length: 16 residues. V dropped 3 bases and J dropped 1; count of bases not matched to a gene: 8. The CDR3 sequence: CASSLNTGQFQETQYL. DNA of the CDR3: TGTGCCAGCAGTTTGAATACGGGACAGTTCCAAGAGACCCAGTACCTC.

This clonotype was seen more than once but under ten times. This chain uses TRBV12-3 or TRBV12-4 with TRBJ2-4, with a weak D call TRBD2 (6 bases). V was trimmed by 8 bases and J by 1 base, leaving 18 bases between them. The CDR3 spans 16 residues. The CDR3, as DNA: TGTGCCAGCGCTAACGGGGACGGGAGCGCCAAAAACATTCAGTACTTC. This codes for CASANGDGSAKNIQYF.

This sequence joins TRBV12-3 or TRBV12-4 and TRBJ1-4; 7 positions agree with TRBD1. Germline trimming cut 6 bases from V and 8 bases from J; bases unmatched to any gene: 9. The CDR3 consists of 14 residues. CDR3 protein: CASSGGGGREKLFF. CDR3 nucleotide sequence: TGTGCCAGCAGCGGAGGAGGGGGCCGGGAAAAACTGTTTTTT.

This chain joins TRBV10-3 and TRBJ2-5, with D uncertain. Germline CDR1 is ENHRY and CDR2 is SYGVKD. The CDR3 extends over 14 amino acids. V was cut by 2 bases and J by 7 bases, with 14 bases left in between. The CDR3 is CAISEATTIGTQYF. CDR3 nucleotides: TGTGCCATCAGTGAGGCTACCACCATCGGGACCCAGTACTTC.